This T cell receptor beta chain was documented in a study of CD8+CD57+ T cells in acquired aplastic anemia (dated by TCRdb to the late 2010s). Broadly, across the study: Extracted DNA from sorted CD4+ and CD8+ cells averaged around 3.4 ug, ranging from roughly 0.19 to 27.4 ug. CD8+CD57+ expansion was defined as frequency above the mean frequency observed in healthy subjects.

Here is what the overall study found, with its caveats: Roughly 30 CD8+ CDR3 sequences were found to be shared between patients and controls, but these sequences appeared to be highly expressed in patients and within the immunodominant clones of the patients. Patients and healthy controls showed no significant difference in CD8+ Simpson's diversity (P=0.060).

Profiling of TCR beta VDJ combinations and CDR3 sequences used genomic DNA as the template. An Illumina HiSeq 2000 was used for TCR repertoire sequencing. Concerning the study's data processing: Repertoire assessment relied on Simpson's diversity index, CDR3 size and DJ length profiles, and TRBV/TRBJ rearrangement plots. The most abundant DNA sequence in the deep sequencing data was taken as the immunodominant clone. CDR3 amino acid sequences were screened for sharing across subjects and were compared with published repertoires and the VDJdb database. TCRdb reprocessing: public reads trimmed at Q25 with fastp, clones called with MiXCR, in-frame beta chains kept. Rows with a matching CDR3 protein are joined into one entry that keeps the most common DNA and genes. The V and J calls and clone size come from TCRdb's table, not from the authors' own analysis. The table for this sample lists hundreds of thousands of distinct CDR3 sequences; approximately 45% of them were counted only once. The top ten hold 7.8% of the sample.

This clonotype was detected ten times or more. Its antigen specificity is not known. No clone much larger than this one lies a single base away; base qualities are absent. V is shortened by 1 base, J by 1 base, and the region joining them spans 15 bases. The germline V gene gives CDR1 as SGHRS and CDR2 as YFSETQ. Reading from cysteine to phenylalanine, the CDR3 counts 16 amino acids. Of all the DNA, just the CDR3 is kept, 48 bases in frame from base 1. Flow cytometry had shown CD8+CD57+ cell expansion in the patients selected for sequencing. All patients had severe acquired aplastic anemia diagnosed by International Study of Aplastic Anemia and Agranulocytosis and Camitta criteria. No therapy had been received by the patients at the time of blood sampling. TCR repertoires of sorted CD4+ and CD8+ blood T cells from severe aplastic anemia patients and healthy subjects were deep-sequenced in the study. Patients were enrolled under clinicaltrials.gov protocols 00001620, 01623167, 00001397, 00071045, 00081523 and 00961064 in the USA. Ficoll-Paque density gradient centrifugation was used to isolate peripheral blood mononuclear cells. CD4+ and CD8+ T cells were sorted by FACS or magnetic beads before DNA extraction.

Sequenced input: sorted CD4+, CD8+, or CD8+CD57+ T cells (not recorded which) from PBMCs. The TCR comes from a human donor with aplastic anemia. The rearrangement joined TRBV5-1 to TRBJ2-7; the D gene cannot be resolved reliably. The base sequence is TGCGCCAGCAGCTTGCCGTTTCGCCACGATTCCTACGAGCAGTACTTC. It translates as CASSLPFRHDSYEQYF.